The 25 T cell receptor beta chains given below trace back to one sample, sequenced in a study of blood T cell repertoires in COVID-19. The table came from immunoSEQ multiplex PCR; TCRdb's copy has only in-frame clones and leaves some out. This table holds some 290,000 clones, 90% to 95% found once. Sequenced: PBMCs or T cells enriched from blood (not recorded which). The source is a woman in her twenties or thirties who had been exposed to COVID-19.

The DNA of the CDR3 is TGTGCCAGCAGTCCCCAGGGGTACGGCTACACCTTC. Amino acid sequence: CASSPQGYGYTF. The rearrangement links TRBV6-2 or TRBV6-3 to TRBJ1-2, with a tentative D call TRBD1 (6 bases). The V gene lost 5 bases and the J gene lost 8 bases, with 12 bases spanning the gap. This CDR3 has 12 amino acids. The germline V gene has CDR1 MNHEY and CDR2 SVGEGT.

The table lists this clone with a count of one. The chain employs TRBV27 and TRBJ1-2; no clear D gene. V was pared by 1 base and J by 6 bases, with 12 bases between. The CDR3 consists of 14 residues. Germline-derived CDR1 and CDR2 are MNHEY and SMNVEV (reference sequence). The CDR3 sequence is CASSLFGGFDGYTF. The DNA of the CDR3 is TGTGCCAGCAGTTTATTCGGAGGGTTCGATGGCTACACCTTC.

The gene calls are TRBV24-1 and TRBJ2-1; 11 nucleotides align to TRBD2. V gave up 4 bases and J gave up 7 bases; unmatched junction bases: 8. Germline V lookup: CDR1 KGHDR, CDR2 SFDVKD. This CDR3 is 16 amino acids long. The CDR3 DNA reads as TGTGCCACCAGTGAAAGTAGCGGGGGGGCGAAGAATGAGCAGTTCTTC. Translation: CATSESSGGAKNEQFF.

The chain employs TRBV30 and TRBJ1-1, with 9 bases matching TRBD1. Germline V CDR1 and CDR2: GTSNPN, SVGIG (reference sequence). V was clipped by 4 bases and J by 0 bases; unmatched bases: 9. This CDR3 contains 16 residues. The CDR3 loop reads CAWIPMGQGMNTEAFF. The CDR3 nucleotides are TGTGCCTGGATCCCTATGGGACAGGGTATGAACACTGAAGCTTTCTTT.

The chain links TRBV9 to TRBJ2-1; 10 bases are shared with TRBD1. J gave up 6 bases and V 1 base, and 4 bases lay outside the gene matches. The V gene's germline CDR1 is SGDLS and CDR2 YYNGEE. The CDR3 loop spans 15 amino acids. The CDR3 DNA is TGTGCCAGCAGCGTAAAAGGGACAGGGGCCAATGAGCAGTTCTTC. It specifies CASSVKGTGANEQFF.

V usage is TRBV7-9 and J usage is TRBJ2-7; D is perhaps TRBD1 (5 bases). The V and J ends lost 5 bases and 4 bases respectively, with 15 bases between them. Germline V gene data show CDR1 as SEHNR and CDR2 as FQNEAQ (reference sequence). This CDR3 comprises 14 residues. CDR3 nucleotides: TGTGCCAGCAGCCCCAGGGCAGAGAGGTACGAGCAGTACTTC. This codes for CASSPRAERYEQYF.

The chain carries TRBV18 and TRBJ1-1, with TRBD1 as a possible D gene (5 bases). The germline CDR1 and CDR2 sequences are KGHSH and LQKENI. Trimming shortened V by 2 bases and J by 1 base, and 14 bases separated the two germline ends. This CDR3 is 16 amino acids long. CDR3 loop: CASSPGPRQGNTEAFF. In DNA form, the CDR3 reads TGTGCCAGCTCACCAGGGCCCCGGCAGGGGAACACTGAAGCTTTCTTT. Together with reference TRBV18 and TRBJ1-1, the CDR3 gives the full variable domain: NAGVMQNPRHLVRRRGQEARLRCSPMKGHSHVYWYRQLPEEGLKFMVYLQKENIIDESGMPKERFSAEFPKEGPSILRIQQVVRGDSAAYFCASSPGPRQGNTEAFFGQGTRLTVV.

The CDR3 sequence: CASRRAGFEQYF. Written as DNA, the CDR3 is TGTGCCAGCCGACGGGCAGGGTTCGAGCAGTACTTC. This chain joins TRBV7-9 and TRBJ2-7, with D maybe TRBD1 (5 bases). The CDR3 is 12 residues long. With 8 bases removed from V and 6 bases from J, the gap between germline ends came to 14 bases. Germline V CDR1 and CDR2: SEHNR, FQNEAQ (reference sequence).

V usage is TRBV4-1 and J usage is TRBJ2-5, with 7 bases matching TRBD2. The V gene's germline CDR1 is MGHRA and CDR2 YSYEKL. The CDR3 runs to 16 residues. J lost 0 bases, V lost 3 bases, and 7 bases had no gene match. CDR3 sequence (DNA): TGCGCCAGCAGCCAGAGCAGCGGGACTTACCAAGAGACCCAGTACTTC. Translating gives CASSQSSGTYQETQYF.

This chain connects TRBV7-9 to TRBJ2-3; 7 positions agree with TRBD2. The V gene's germline CDR1 is SEHNR and CDR2 FQNEAQ (reference sequence). The CDR3 is 16 amino acids. J was trimmed by 5 bases and V by 4 bases; bases with no gene match: 12. This CDR3 reads CASSSRGGGGRDTQYF. In DNA, the CDR3 is TGTGCCAGCAGCTCCCGCGGCGGGGGAGGTAGAGATACGCAGTATTTT.

CDR3 sequence (DNA): TGTGCCAGCAGTCACGGACAGGGAACCTACGAGCAGTACTTC. Its protein is CASSHGQGTYEQYF. The V gene is TRBV4-2, the J gene TRBJ2-7; 8 bases are shared with TRBD1. Losses at the gene ends were 6 bases for V and 2 bases for J; bases not matched to a gene: 6. CDR1 and CDR2 (germline): LGHNA, YNFKEQ. This CDR3 spans 14 amino acids.

The chain has TRBV5-1 and TRBJ2-5; 9 bases align to TRBD1. This CDR3 comprises 15 residues. Germline values: CDR1 SGHRS, CDR2 YFSETQ. Trimming at V came to 5 bases and at J to 0 bases, leaving 5 bases not matched to a gene. CDR3 sequence: CASRQDRGHQETQYF. The CDR3 DNA is TGCGCCAGCAGACAGGACAGGGGCCACCAAGAGACCCAGTACTTC. Variable domain in full (rest from reference TRBV5-1 and TRBJ2-5): KAGVTQTPRYLIKTRGQQVTLSCSPISGHRSVSWYQQTPGQGLQFLFEYFSETQRNKGNFPGRFSGRQFSNSRSEMNVSTLELGDSALYLCASRQDRGHQETQYFGPGTRLLVL.

This clone was recorded once. This chain connects TRBV25-1 to TRBJ2-1, with TRBD2 matching 10 bases. This CDR3 has 14 amino acids. V gave up 7 bases and J gave up 3 bases; unmatched junction bases: 3. Germline lookup yields CDR1 MGHDK and CDR2 SYGVNS. The CDR3 bases are TGTGCCAGCACCTTAGCGGGGGGCTACAATGAGCAGTTCTTC. Amino acids: CASTLAGGYNEQFF.

This chain connects TRBV29-1 to TRBJ2-2, with D possibly being TRBD2 (6 bases). CDR1 SQVTM and CDR2 ANQGSEA come from the germline V gene. This CDR3 contains 14 residues. Trimming shortened V by 4 bases and J by 3 bases, and 12 bases separated the two germline ends. The CDR3, as DNA: TGCAGCGTTGGCTGGGGGGAGGACACCGGGGAGCTGTTTTTT. Protein product: CSVGWGEDTGELFF.

The chain employs TRBV5-4 and TRBJ1-1; D is undetermined. CDR1 is SGHNT, CDR2 YYREEE, per germline (reference sequence). This CDR3 contains 14 residues. The V end lost 3 bases, the J end lost 1 base, and 10 bases lay between the germline ends. In DNA, the CDR3 is TGTGCCAGCAGCTCTCTAGACGGGAACACTGAAGCTTTCTTT. It is translated as CASSSLDGNTEAFF.

V is TRBV13 and J is TRBJ2-7; D unclear. The CDR3 totals 13 residues. The ends were cut back, 4 bases at V and 2 bases at J, with 9 bases in the middle. Germline V gene sequence: CDR1 PRHDT, CDR2 FYEKMQ (reference sequence). CDR3 sequence reads: CASSSPATYEQYF. The CDR3, as DNA: TGTGCCAGCAGCTCACCTGCGACCTACGAGCAGTACTTC. The whole variable domain, remainder taken from reference TRBV13 and TRBJ2-7, is AAGVIQSPRHLIKEKRETATLKCYPIPRHDTVYWYQQGPGQDPQFLISFYEKMQSDKGSIPDRFSAQQFSDYHSELNMSSLELGDSALYFCASSSPATYEQYFGPGTRLTVT.

V and J are TRBV18 and TRBJ1-1; 7 positions match TRBD1. Germline values: CDR1 KGHSH, CDR2 LQKENI. The J segment lost 5 bases and the V segment lost 3 bases, leaving 9 bases of the junction unmatched. CDR3 length equals 15 residues. CDR3 DNA sequence: TGTGCCAGCTCACCCTCTGACAGGGTCTATACTGAAGCTTTCTTT. The encoded protein is CASSPSDRVYTEAFF.

The V and J genes are TRBV6-5 and TRBJ1-1; D unclear. Germline V CDR1 and CDR2: MNHEY, SVGAGI. V was trimmed by 2 bases and J by 8 bases, leaving 9 bases between them. This CDR3 contains 12 residues. This CDR3 is CASSYVGREAFF. For the CDR3, the DNA is TGTGCCAGCAGTTACGTCGGCAGGGAAGCTTTCTTT.

The chain has TRBV27 and TRBJ2-2; 10 bases fit TRBD1. The CDR3 runs to 17 residues. CDR1 and CDR2 from the germline V gene are MNHEY and SMNVEV (reference sequence). V was pared by 6 bases and J by 3 bases, with 10 bases of the junction left unmatched. The CDR3 DNA reads as TGTGCCAGCAGAGTTTTCCGGGGACAGGGGTACACCGGGGAGCTGTTTTTT. It codes for CASRVFRGQGYTGELFF.

The CDR3 region has the DNA TGTGCCATCAAGAAGGACAGGGGAGTCTATGGCTACACCTTC. It encodes CAIKKDRGVYGYTF. The chain recombines TRBV28 with TRBJ1-2, with 9 positions matching TRBD1. After removal of 10 bases from V and 4 bases from J, the junction contained 10 bases not matched to a gene. CDR1 is MDHEN and CDR2 is SYDVKM in the germline V gene. This CDR3 has 14 amino acids.

This chain's CDR3 is CASSEASRQNNQPQHF. The CDR3 nucleotides read TGCGCCAGCAGCGAAGCCTCGCGACAGAACAATCAGCCCCAGCATTTT. V usage is TRBV10-1 and J usage is TRBJ1-5; D possibly corresponds to TRBD1 (5 bases). Deletions cut 6 bases from V and 3 bases from J, with 18 bases between. This CDR3 is 16 amino acids long. Looked up from germline, CDR1 is WNHNN and CDR2 is SYGVQD (reference sequence).

The chain employs TRBV19 and TRBJ1-2; D is ambiguous. V lost 7 bases and J 9 bases, leaving 15 bases between the germline ends. Germline V gene data show CDR1 as LNHDA and CDR2 as SQIVND (reference sequence). The CDR3 sequence is 12 residues long. CDR3 residues: CASTYTLGRYTF. The CDR3 DNA reads TGTGCCAGTACCTACACCTTGGGCCGCTACACCTTC.

The chain uses TRBV5-6 and TRBJ1-4, with 8 bases aligning to TRBD1. Germline V CDR1 and CDR2: SGHDT, YYEEEE. Trimming at V came to 0 bases and at J to 6 bases, leaving 7 bases not matched to a gene. The CDR3 has 16 amino acids. The CDR3 sequence is CASSLVGQGADEKLFF. CDR3 DNA sequence: TGTGCCAGCAGCTTGGTCGGCCAGGGGGCCGATGAAAAACTGTTTTTT.

In this sample, this clone turned up once. The chain employs TRBV11-3 and TRBJ2-7; 7 bases align to TRBD1. Germline CDR1 and CDR2: SGHNT and YENEEA. The V gene end was trimmed by 0 bases and the J gene end by 4 bases; junction bases not matched to a gene: 6. This CDR3 has 15 amino acids. CDR3 amino acids: CASSLESGGGYEQYF. CDR3 bases: TGTGCCAGCAGCTTAGAATCAGGGGGTGGATACGAGCAGTACTTC.

V usage is TRBV9 and J usage is TRBJ1-1, with D possibly matching TRBD1 (5 bases). The CDR3 length is 13 residues. Trimming left V 2 bases short and J 5 bases short, with 10 bases between. Germline CDR1 reads SGDLS; CDR2 reads YYNGEE. The CDR3 loop reads CASSVLGGTEAFF. CDR3 in DNA: TGTGCCAGCAGCGTGTTGGGGGGAACTGAAGCTTTCTTT.